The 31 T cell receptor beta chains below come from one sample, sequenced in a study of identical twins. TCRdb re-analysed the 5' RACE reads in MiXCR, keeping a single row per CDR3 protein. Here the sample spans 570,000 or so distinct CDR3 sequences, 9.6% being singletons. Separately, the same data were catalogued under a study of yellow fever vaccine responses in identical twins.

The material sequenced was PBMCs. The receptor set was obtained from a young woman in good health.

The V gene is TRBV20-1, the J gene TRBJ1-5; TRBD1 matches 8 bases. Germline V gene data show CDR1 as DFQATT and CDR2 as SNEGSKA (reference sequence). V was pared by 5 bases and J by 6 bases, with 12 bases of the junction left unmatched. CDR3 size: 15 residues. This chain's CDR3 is CSAGQAQGVGQPQHF. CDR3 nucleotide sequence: TGCAGTGCTGGTCAGGCACAGGGGGTGGGTCAGCCCCAGCATTTT.

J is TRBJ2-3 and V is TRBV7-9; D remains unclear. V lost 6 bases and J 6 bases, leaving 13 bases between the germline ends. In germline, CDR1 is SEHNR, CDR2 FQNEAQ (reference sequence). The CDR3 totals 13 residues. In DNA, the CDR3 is TGTGCCAGCAGATCCTCGGCCATGGATACGCAGTATTTT. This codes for CASRSSAMDTQYF.

The CDR3, as DNA: TGTGCCAGCAATAACAGGGGGCTGACCTACGAGCAGTACTTC. Protein sequence: CASNNRGLTYEQYF. The chain employs TRBV3-1 and TRBJ2-7, with 9 bases matching TRBD1. CDR1 is LGHDT and CDR2 is YNNKEL in the germline V gene (reference sequence). J was trimmed by 2 bases and V by 7 bases; bases with no gene match: 6. The CDR3 length is 14 residues.

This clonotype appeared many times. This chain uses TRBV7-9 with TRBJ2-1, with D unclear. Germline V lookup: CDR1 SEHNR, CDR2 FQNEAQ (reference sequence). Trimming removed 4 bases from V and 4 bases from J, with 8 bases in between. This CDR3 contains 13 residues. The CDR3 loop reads CASSYNAYNEQFF. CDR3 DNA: TGTGCCAGCAGCTACAACGCTTACAATGAGCAGTTCTTC.

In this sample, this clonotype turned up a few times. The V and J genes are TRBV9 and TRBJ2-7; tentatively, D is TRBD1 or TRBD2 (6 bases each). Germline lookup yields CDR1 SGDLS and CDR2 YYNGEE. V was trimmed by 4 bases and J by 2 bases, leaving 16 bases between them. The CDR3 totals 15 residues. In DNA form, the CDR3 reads TGTGCCAGCAGCCGCACAGTCGGGGGCACCTACGAGCAGTACTTC. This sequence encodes CASSRTVGGTYEQYF.

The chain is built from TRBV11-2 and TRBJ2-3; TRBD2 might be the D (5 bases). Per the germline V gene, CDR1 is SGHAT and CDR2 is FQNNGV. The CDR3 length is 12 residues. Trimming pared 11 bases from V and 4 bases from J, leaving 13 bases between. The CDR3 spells CASHGSSDTQYF. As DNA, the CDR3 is TGTGCCTCCCATGGGAGTTCAGATACGCAGTATTTT.

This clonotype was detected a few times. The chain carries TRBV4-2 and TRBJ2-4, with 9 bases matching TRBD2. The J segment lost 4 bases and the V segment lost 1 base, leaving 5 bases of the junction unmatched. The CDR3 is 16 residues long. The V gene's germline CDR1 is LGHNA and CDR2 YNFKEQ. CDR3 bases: TGTGCCAGCAGCCAAGTGGCTAGCGGGACTAAAAACATTCAGTACTTC. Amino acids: CASSQVASGTKNIQYF.

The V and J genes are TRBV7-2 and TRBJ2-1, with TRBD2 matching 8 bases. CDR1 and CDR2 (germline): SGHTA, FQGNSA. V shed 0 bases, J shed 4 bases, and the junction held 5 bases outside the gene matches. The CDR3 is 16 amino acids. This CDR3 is CASSLAGLVSYNEQFF. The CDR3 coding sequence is TGTGCCAGCAGCTTAGCGGGACTAGTCAGTTACAATGAGCAGTTCTTC.

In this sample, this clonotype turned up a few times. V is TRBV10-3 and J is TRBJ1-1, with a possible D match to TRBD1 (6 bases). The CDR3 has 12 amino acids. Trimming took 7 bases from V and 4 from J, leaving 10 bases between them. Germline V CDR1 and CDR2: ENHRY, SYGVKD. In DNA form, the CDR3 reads TGTGCCATCACTACAGGGTTCACTGAAGCTTTCTTT. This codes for CAITTGFTEAFF.

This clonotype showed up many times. DNA of the CDR3: TGTGCCAGCAGTTACTCGACTATGGGTGGCGAGCAGTACTTC. Its translation: CASSYSTMGGEQYF. J is TRBJ2-7 and V is TRBV6-5; possibly TRBD2 for D (5 bases). Trimming removed 0 bases from V and 6 bases from J, with 12 bases in between. Germline assignment: CDR1 MNHEY and CDR2 SVGAGI. CDR3 length: 14 residues.

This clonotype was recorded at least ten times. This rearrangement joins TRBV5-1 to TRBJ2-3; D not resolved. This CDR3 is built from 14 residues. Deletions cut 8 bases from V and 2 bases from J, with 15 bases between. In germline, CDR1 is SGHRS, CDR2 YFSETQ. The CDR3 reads CASRAAVITDTQYF. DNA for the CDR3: TGCGCCAGTCGGGCTGCGGTGATCACAGATACGCAGTATTTT.

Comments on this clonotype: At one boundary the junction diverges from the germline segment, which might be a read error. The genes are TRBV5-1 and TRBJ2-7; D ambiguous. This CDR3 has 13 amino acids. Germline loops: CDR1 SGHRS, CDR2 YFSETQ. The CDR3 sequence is CTSSLGSSYEQYF. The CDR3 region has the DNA TGCACCAGCAGCTTGGGCAGCTCCTACGAGCAGTACTTC.

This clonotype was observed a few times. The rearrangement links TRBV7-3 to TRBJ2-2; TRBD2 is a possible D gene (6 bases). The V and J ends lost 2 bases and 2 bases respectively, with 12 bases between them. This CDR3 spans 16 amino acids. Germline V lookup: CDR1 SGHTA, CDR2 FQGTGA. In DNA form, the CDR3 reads TGTGCCAGCAGCTTAGCCCGGGGGAAAAACACCGGGGAGCTGTTTTTT. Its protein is CASSLARGKNTGELFF.

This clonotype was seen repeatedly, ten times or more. CDR3 sequence reads: CASSLGALAGDYEQYF. As DNA, the CDR3 is TGTGCCAGCAGCCTAGGGGCACTAGCGGGGGACTACGAGCAGTACTTC. V usage is TRBV7-9 and J usage is TRBJ2-7; TRBD2 agrees at 11 bases. The CDR3 covers 16 residues. V gave up 5 bases and J gave up 3 bases; unmatched junction bases: 9. Germline V gene lookup returns CDR1 SEHNR and CDR2 FQNEAQ (reference sequence).

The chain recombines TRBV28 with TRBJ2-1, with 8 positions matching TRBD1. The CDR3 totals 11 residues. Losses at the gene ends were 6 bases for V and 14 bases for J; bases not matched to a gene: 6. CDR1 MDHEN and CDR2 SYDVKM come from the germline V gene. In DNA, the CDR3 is TGTGCCAGCAGCCTTGGACAGGGCAAGTTCTTC. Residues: CASSLGQGKFF.

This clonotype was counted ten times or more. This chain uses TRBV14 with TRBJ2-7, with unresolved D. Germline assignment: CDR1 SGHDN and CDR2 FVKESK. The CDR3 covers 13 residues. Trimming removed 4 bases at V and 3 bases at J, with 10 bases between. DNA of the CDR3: TGTGCCAGCAGCCGAGGACCGAGCTACGAGCAGTACTTC. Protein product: CASSRGPSYEQYF.

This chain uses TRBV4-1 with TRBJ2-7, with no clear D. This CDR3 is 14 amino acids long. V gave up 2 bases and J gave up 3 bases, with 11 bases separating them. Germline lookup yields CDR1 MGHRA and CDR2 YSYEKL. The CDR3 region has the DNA TGCGCCAGCAGCCAAAATTCCGACTTCTACGAGCAGTACTTC. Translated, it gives CASSQNSDFYEQYF.

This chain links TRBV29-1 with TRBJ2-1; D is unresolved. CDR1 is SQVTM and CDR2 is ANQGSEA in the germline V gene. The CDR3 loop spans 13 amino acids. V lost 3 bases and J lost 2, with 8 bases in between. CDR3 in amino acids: CSVEERAYNEQFF. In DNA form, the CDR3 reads TGCAGCGTTGAGGAGCGTGCCTACAATGAGCAGTTCTTC.

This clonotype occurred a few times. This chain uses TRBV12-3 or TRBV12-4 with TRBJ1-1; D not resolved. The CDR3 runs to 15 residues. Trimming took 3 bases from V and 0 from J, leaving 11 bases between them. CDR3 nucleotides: TGTGCCAGCAGTTTTTGGTCCAGGATGAACACTGAAGCTTTCTTT. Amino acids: CASSFWSRMNTEAFF.

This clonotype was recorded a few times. CDR3 region: CAISASSGGAYEQFF. CDR3 coding DNA: TGTGCCATCAGTGCGTCTAGCGGGGGGGCTTATGAGCAGTTCTTC. The chain employs TRBV10-3 and TRBJ2-1; 12 bases align to TRBD2. The ends lost 4 bases at V and 8 bases at J; junction bases unmatched: 6. CDR1 is ENHRY, CDR2 SYGVKD, per germline. The CDR3 runs to 15 residues.

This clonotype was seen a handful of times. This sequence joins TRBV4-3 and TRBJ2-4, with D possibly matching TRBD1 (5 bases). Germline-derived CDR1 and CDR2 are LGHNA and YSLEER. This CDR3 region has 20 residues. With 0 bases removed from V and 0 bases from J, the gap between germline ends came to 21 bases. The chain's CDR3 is CASSQEYLAGKKKAKNIQYF. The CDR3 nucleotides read TGCGCCAGCAGCCAAGAGTACCTGGCAGGGAAGAAAAAAGCCAAAAACATTCAGTACTTC.

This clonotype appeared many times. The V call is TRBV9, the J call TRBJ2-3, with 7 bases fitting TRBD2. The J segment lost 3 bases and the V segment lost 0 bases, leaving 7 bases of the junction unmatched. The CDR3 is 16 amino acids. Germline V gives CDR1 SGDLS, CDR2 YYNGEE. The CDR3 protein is CASSVGPSGRTDTQYF. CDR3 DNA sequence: TGTGCCAGCAGCGTAGGCCCTAGCGGCCGTACAGATACGCAGTATTTT.

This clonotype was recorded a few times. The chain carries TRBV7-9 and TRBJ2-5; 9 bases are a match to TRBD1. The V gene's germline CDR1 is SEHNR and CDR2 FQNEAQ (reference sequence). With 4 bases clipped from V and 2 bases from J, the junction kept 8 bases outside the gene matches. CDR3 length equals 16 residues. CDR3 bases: TGTGCCAGCAGCTACGGACAGGGGAGGACGCAAGAGACCCAGTACTTC. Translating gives CASSYGQGRTQETQYF.

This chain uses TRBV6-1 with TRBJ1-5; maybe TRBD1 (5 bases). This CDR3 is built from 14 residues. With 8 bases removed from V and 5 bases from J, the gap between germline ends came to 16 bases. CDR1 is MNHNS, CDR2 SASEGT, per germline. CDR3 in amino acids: CASGTLGGDQPQHF. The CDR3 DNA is TGTGCCAGCGGGACCTTGGGAGGGGATCAGCCCCAGCATTTT.

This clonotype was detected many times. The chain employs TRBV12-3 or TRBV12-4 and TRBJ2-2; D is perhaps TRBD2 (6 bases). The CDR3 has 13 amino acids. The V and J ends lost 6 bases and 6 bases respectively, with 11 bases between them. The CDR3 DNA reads TGTGCCAGCAGGGACTCGGGGGCCGGGGAGCTGTTTTTT. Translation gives CASRDSGAGELFF.

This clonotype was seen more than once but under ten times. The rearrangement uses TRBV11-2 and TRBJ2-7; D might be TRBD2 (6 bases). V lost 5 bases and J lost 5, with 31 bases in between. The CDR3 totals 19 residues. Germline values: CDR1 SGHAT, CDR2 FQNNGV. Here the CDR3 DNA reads TGTGCCAGCAGCCTCCTGGTGGGCCCAACCAAGGAGGGTCCCAACGAGCAGTACTTC. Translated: CASSLLVGPTKEGPNEQYF. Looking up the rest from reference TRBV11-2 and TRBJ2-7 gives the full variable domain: EAGVAQSPRYKIIEKRQSVAFWCNPISGHATLYWYQQILGQGPKLLIQFQNNGVVDDSQLPKDRFSAERLKGVDSTLKIQPAKLEDSAVYLCASSLLVGPTKEGPNEQYFGPGTRLTVT.

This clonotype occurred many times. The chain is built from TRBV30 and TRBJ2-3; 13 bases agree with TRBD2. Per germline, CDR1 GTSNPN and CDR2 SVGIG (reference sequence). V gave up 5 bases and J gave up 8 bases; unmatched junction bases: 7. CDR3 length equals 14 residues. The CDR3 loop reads CAWSGLAGVGTQYF. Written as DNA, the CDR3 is TGTGCCTGGTCTGGACTAGCGGGAGTTGGTACGCAGTATTTT.

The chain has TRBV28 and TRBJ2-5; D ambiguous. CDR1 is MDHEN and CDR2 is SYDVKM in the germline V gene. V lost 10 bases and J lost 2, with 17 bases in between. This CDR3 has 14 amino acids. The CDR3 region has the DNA TGTGCCACTCCCGGGTCGGGCGATCAAGAGACCCAGTACTTC. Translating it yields CATPGSGDQETQYF.

DNA for the CDR3: TGTGCCAGCAGCGTAGACCAGGTACACACAGATACGCAGTATTTT. Translating it yields CASSVDQVHTDTQYF. V usage is TRBV9 and J usage is TRBJ2-3; D not certain. Trimming cost V 0 bases and J 2 bases, with 10 bases left between them. This CDR3 comprises 15 residues. The germline CDR1 and CDR2 sequences are SGDLS and YYNGEE.

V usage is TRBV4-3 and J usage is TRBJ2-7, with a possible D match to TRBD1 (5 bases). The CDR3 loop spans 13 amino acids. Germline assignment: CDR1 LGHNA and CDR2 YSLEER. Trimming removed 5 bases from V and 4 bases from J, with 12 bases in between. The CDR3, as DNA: TGCGCCAGCAGCAAAAGCAGGGTATACGAGCAGTACTTC. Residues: CASSKSRVYEQYF.

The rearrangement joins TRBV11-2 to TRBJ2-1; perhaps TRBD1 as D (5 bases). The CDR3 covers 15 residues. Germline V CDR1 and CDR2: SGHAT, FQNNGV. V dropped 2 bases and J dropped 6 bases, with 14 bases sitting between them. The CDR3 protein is CASSLWTLRTNEQFF. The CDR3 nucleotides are TGTGCCAGCAGCTTATGGACACTTAGGACCAATGAGCAGTTCTTC.